These T cell receptor beta chains were read from a single sample in a study of human T cells and chemical hapten exposure. Using its own MiXCR run on the RACE reads, TCRdb lists one record per CDR3 protein. In the table there are about 13,000 distinct CDR3 sequences, less than 20% of which are singletons. The sequences come from whole blood, collected in connection with sensitization to the hapten diphenylcyclopropenone (DPC). Receptors were obtained from a woman aged 25 to 39 with alopecia areata. Some clones in this sample may be carry-over from other donors' samples. CDR3s include the opening cysteine and the closing phenylalanine or tryptophan. Each record gives: V gene, D gene, clone size, J gene, CDR3 DNA, CDR3 protein. A D gene is named only where the DNA matches it firmly. Clone size appears in some rows only: once, few, many, or a class for an expanded clone.

TRBV7-9,.,few,TRBJ2-5,TGTGCCAGCAGCTTTAACAGCGGAGAGACCCAGTACTTC,CASSFNSGETQYF
TRBV10-2,.,medium-sized,TRBJ1-5,TGCGCCAGCAGTAGCCGGGGCCTCAATCAGCCCCAGCATTTT,CASSSRGLNQPQHF
TRBV5-4,.,many,TRBJ1-1,TGTGCCAGCAGCCTTGGAACCTGGGGAATGAACACTGAAGCTTTCTTT,CASSLGTWGMNTEAFF
TRBV11-3,TRBD1,.,TRBJ2-1,TGTGCCAGCAGCCCAACAGGGGGTTCCTACAATGAGCAGTTCTTC,CASSPTGGSYNEQFF
TRBV25-1,.,many,TRBJ1-1,TGTGCCAGCACCATGGGGGCAGGCACTGAAGCTTTCTTT,CASTMGAGTEAFF
TRBV5-5,.,medium-sized,TRBJ2-1,TGTGCCAGCAGCAGAACCCCTAGTTTGGACAATGAGCAGTTCTTC,CASSRTPSLDNEQFF
TRBV20-1,.,.,TRBJ2-1,TGCAGTGCTAGAACCCTGATGGGGCGACTCTACAATGAGCAGTTCTTC,CSARTLMGRLYNEQFF
TRBV5-5,TRBD1,few,TRBJ1-2,TGTGCCAGCAGCGCGCTCGCGCCTGACAGGGGATATGGCTACACCTTC,CASSALAPDRGYGYTF
TRBV18,TRBD1,medium-sized,TRBJ1-1,TGTGCCAGCTCGCCCGGGACAGGGTATGGAGCTTTCTTT,CASSPGTGYGAFF
TRBV28,TRBD1,medium-sized,TRBJ2-2,TGTGCCAGCAGTCCCACGACAGGGTCCACCGGGGAGCTGTTTTTT,CASSPTTGSTGELFF
TRBV12-3/TRBV12-4,TRBD2,few,TRBJ2-5,TGTGCCAGCAGTTTACCGGGGGGGCTCCAAGAGACCCAGTACTTC,CASSLPGGLQETQYF
TRBV4-1,.,many,TRBJ2-3,TGCGCCAGCAGCCAGCTTGGGGGCACAGATACGCAGTATTTT,CASSQLGGTDTQYF
TRBV20-1,TRBD1,medium-sized,TRBJ2-5,TGCAGTGCTAGAGGACAGGGCCAAGAGACCCAGTACTTC,CSARGQGQETQYF
TRBV7-2,.,few,TRBJ2-1,TGTGCCAGCAGCTTGGCCGACGTCCTATTTTTGTTCTTC,CASSLADVLFLFF
TRBV7-9,.,.,TRBJ2-5,TGTGCCAGCAGCCGGGAAGAGACCCAGTACTTC,CASSREETQYF
TRBV9,.,.,TRBJ1-6,TGTGCCAGCAGCGTAGGTTCTTCACCCCTCCACTTT,CASSVGSSPLHF
TRBV28,.,.,TRBJ2-2,TGTGCCAGCAGTCCCAGTGGCCAGGGGAGTTGGCCCGGGGAGCTGTTTTTT,CASSPSGQGSWPGELFF
TRBV20-1,.,.,TRBJ2-2,TGCAGTGCTAGAGATGACCAAAGGATTATTACCGGGGAGCTGTTTTTT,CSARDDQRIITGELFF
TRBV7-9,.,.,TRBJ1-1,TGTGCCAGCAGCTTAGGCGAGGGGATGAACACTGAAGCTTTCTTT,CASSLGEGMNTEAFF
TRBV24-1,.,medium-sized,TRBJ1-5,TGTGCCACCAGCGGATGGACGGGAAGCAATCAGCCCCAGCATTTT,CATSGWTGSNQPQHF
TRBV5-4,.,few,TRBJ1-1,TGTGCCAGCAAAGTGGGCTGGGACACTGAAGCTTTCTTT,CASKVGWDTEAFF
TRBV3-1,.,medium-sized,TRBJ1-2,TGTGCCAGCAGCCAAGAGGGGGGACCCTATGGCTACACCTTC,CASSQEGGPYGYTF
TRBV12-2,.,many,TRBJ1-6,TGTGCAAGTCGCTTAGATATGCCCGGCGGCCTTAATTCACCCCTCCACTTT,CASRLDMPGGLNSPLHF
TRBV10-2,TRBD2,many,TRBJ2-3,TGCGCCAGCAGCCCACTAGCGGGGAGGGGGATTGGCACAGATACGCAGTATTTT,CASSPLAGRGIGTDTQYF
TRBV11-3,TRBD2,once,TRBJ2-1,TGTGCCAGCAGCTTTAGCGGGAGAGGGAATGAGCAGTTCTTC,CASSFSGRGNEQFF
TRBV19,.,many,TRBJ2-5,TGTGCCAGTAGCCCCGGACAGACTTCAGAGACCCAGTACTTC,CASSPGQTSETQYF
TRBV10-3,.,few,TRBJ1-3,TGTGCCATCAGTGAACTTGGAAACACCATATATTTT,CAISELGNTIYF
TRBV29-1,.,.,TRBJ1-1,TGCAGCGTTGAATCCCCCGAGAACACTGAAGCGTTCTTT,CSVESPENTEAFF
TRBV6-1,.,medium-sized,TRBJ2-1,TGTGCCAGCAGTGAAGGGCAGGGAAACAATGAGCAGTTCTTC,CASSEGQGNNEQFF
TRBV5-6,.,medium-sized,TRBJ1-1,TGTGCCAGCAGCTTGGGGACTATGAGAGCTTTCTTT,CASSLGTMRAFF
TRBV29-1,.,few,TRBJ2-3,TGCGGCGCTGAGCCAGGGAGCACAGATACGCAGTATTTT,CGAEPGSTDTQYF
TRBV6-2/TRBV6-3,TRBD2,medium-sized,TRBJ2-3,TGTGCCAGCAGTTACTCCCATAGACTAGCGGGGGATACGCAGTATTTT,CASSYSHRLAGDTQYF
TRBV11-2,TRBD1,many,TRBJ1-5,TGTGCCAGCAGCTTAGGAGGGACAGGTAATCAGCCCCAGCATTTT,CASSLGGTGNQPQHF
TRBV24-1,.,many,TRBJ2-3,TGTGCCACCAGTTGGAGGACCACAGATACGCAGTATTTT,CATSWRTTDTQYF